Here is one T cell receptor (beta chain) with its context. Profiling relied on immunoSEQ multiplex PCR, and the TCRdb table lists in-frame clones only, not all of them. The sample shows about 100,000 clones, 85% to 90% of them seen only once. Germline V lookup: CDR1 MNHEY, CDR2 SVGAGI. With V trimmed by 6 bases and J by 1 base, 5 bases remained unmatched. The CDR3 loop spans 15 amino acids. This sample was included in a study of blood T cell repertoires in COVID-19. Looking at the study overall: PBMCs, B-cell-depleted T cells, or T cells were the source of the cDNA or gDNA that made up the material.

Sequences were obtained from peripheral blood. The TCR sequence derives from a woman of 80 years or more with acute or convalescent COVID-19. The rearrangement uses TRBV6-5 and TRBJ1-5; 8 positions match TRBD1. The CDR3 reads CASSRDRMSNQPQHF. CDR3 sequence (DNA): TGTGCCAGCAGCCGGGACAGGATGAGCAATCAGCCCCAGCATTTT.